This TCR beta chain was retrieved from a study of OX40 agonist ivuxolimab in advanced cancers. A note on the overall study: Ivuxolimab was a fully human IgG2 agonistic monoclonal antibody targeting the costimulatory receptor OX40 (CD134). Intravenous ivuxolimab was administered to patients every 2 weeks at six dose levels: 0.01, 0.1, 0.3, 1.5, 3 and 10 mg/kg. Among the roughly 50 dose-escalation patients, some 20 had hepatocellular carcinoma, approximately 15 melanoma, 9 renal cell carcinoma and 9 head and neck cancer. A male proportion of almost 85% and a mean age of approximately 60 years, ranging from about 20 to 79, were recorded for the dose-escalation cohort. Patients were allowed to have had prior anti-PD-1, anti-PD-L1 or anti-CTLA-4 therapy, and around 40% of the dose-escalation patients had previously received checkpoint inhibitors. Partial responses were achieved by three dose-escalation patients, of whom one had hepatocellular carcinoma and two had cutaneous melanoma. The point of sequencing TCRbeta in the periphery was to test whether ivuxolimab changed TCR sequence diversity and drove clonal T-cell expansion. The paper describes the monotherapy dose-escalation part (N ≈ 52 patients) of the phase I trial of ivuxolimab. General conclusions and limits of the study: Low levels of normalized T-cell clonal expansion were also seen in some nonresponding patients. Which antigens the clonally expanded peripheral T cells were specific for was not determined. At doses of 0.1 to 3.0 mg/kg, clonal expansion of both CD4+ and CD8+ blood T cells was observed from baseline to week 6. In the 0.1-3.0 mg/kg groups, partial responders had among the lowest normalized peripheral clonal expansion, particularly in CD8+ T cells. After ivuxolimab, expanded clones were on average more numerous among CD8+ T cells than among CD4+ T cells.

The trial excluded patients who had a history of autoimmune disease or who were on systemic immunosuppression. In every dose cohort, peripheral blood was drawn for TCR sequencing at baseline, cycle 4 day 1, and cycle 7 day 1. The samples were taken from a phase I, first-in-human, multicenter, open-label dose-escalation trial of ivuxolimab. Adults with locally advanced or metastatic melanoma, renal cell carcinoma, hepatocellular carcinoma or head and neck squamous cell carcinoma were enrolled in the trial. Before TCR sequencing, CD4+ T cells and CD8+ T cells were sorted from peripheral blood as separate populations. For sequencing of the TCRbeta CDR3 region, genomic DNA was extracted from the sorted cells. The immunoSEQ Assay was used for sequencing of TCRbeta CDR3 regions. TCRdb mirrors the immuneACCESS table, restricted to in-frame sequences. Some clones are absent from its copies; in checked studies, under half trace to an unresolved V gene, and the reason for the others is unknown. Across this sample there are around 94,000 clones, with around 90% seen only once. Approximately 0.3% of the sample belongs to the ten largest clones.

Taken from the germline V gene, the CDR1 and CDR2 loops are SNHLY and FYNNEI. V ends up 7 bases short and J 0 bases short, with an unmatched junction base count of 8. The CDR3 numbers 16 residues from cysteine through phenylalanine. Kept here is only the CDR3 DNA, which spans 48 bases and is read in frame from base 1. Worth noting for this clone: Its antigen is unknown. No base quality information exists; no much larger clone differs at one position.

This TCR derives from an adult with an advanced solid tumor such as melanoma, head and neck, liver or kidney cancer. Sequenced material: CD4+ or CD8+ T cells sorted from blood, taken in a trial of the OX40 agonist ivuxolimab. This receptor chain uses TRBV2 and TRBJ2-5, and 10 junctional nucleotides match TRBD2. The nucleotide sequence reads TGTGCCAGCACAAGCGGGGGGGCGACGTACCAAGAGACCCAGTACTTC. Its translation is CASTSGGATYQETQYF.